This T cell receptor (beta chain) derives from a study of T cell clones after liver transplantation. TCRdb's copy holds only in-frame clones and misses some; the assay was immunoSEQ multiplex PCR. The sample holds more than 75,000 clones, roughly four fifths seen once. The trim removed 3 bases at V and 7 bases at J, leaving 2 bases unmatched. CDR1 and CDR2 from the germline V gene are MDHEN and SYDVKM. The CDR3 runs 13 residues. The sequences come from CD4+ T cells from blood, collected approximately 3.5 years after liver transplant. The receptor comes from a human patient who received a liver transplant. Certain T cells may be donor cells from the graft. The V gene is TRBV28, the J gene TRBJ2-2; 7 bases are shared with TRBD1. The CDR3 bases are TGTGCCAGCAGTTTGCAGGGGGTCGGGGAGCTGTTTTTT. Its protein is CASSLQGVGELFF.